This T cell receptor beta chain was identified in a study of early T cells in non-severe SARS-CoV-2 infection (dated by TCRdb to the early 2020s). Context from the whole study: Bulk RNA from unsorted whole blood was used for TCR sequencing, so alpha and beta chains could not be paired. Broad study findings and their caveats: VDJdb matching was skewed toward anti-spike CD8 responses, so virus-specific expansions were likely underestimated and private and CD4 specificities were missed.

A case-control design nested within a healthcare worker cohort in London, UK, was used, with weekly nasopharyngeal swab PCR tests and blood sampling performed. Between 23 and 31 March 2020, the week of the UK lockdown, healthcare workers were enrolled and then followed up weekly for as long as 16 weeks. The library came from 5' RACE. The reads were generated on a NextSeq 500. To correct for sequencing error and PCR bias, the TCR library protocol tagged individual cDNA molecules with unique molecular identifiers. Both TCR alpha and beta chains were sequenced, and tight co-correlation was observed between alpha and beta sequence abundances in each sample. Per the original workflow: Decombinator V4 was used to annotate the V gene, J gene and CDR3 of the TCR sequences. TCRs were defined as expanded if a significant change between any two time points was detected under a Poisson model with p below 0.0001. TCR abundances were normalised to the total number of TCRs sequenced per sample and were expressed as counts per million. MAIT TCRs were defined by TRAV1-2 paired with TRAJ12, TRAJ20 or TRAJ33, and iNKT TCRs by TRAV10 paired with TRAJ18. VDJdb, accessed 1 November 2021, was searched for CMV, EBV and SARS-CoV-2 annotated TCRs, excluding TCRs annotated for multiple antigens. TCRdb reanalyzed the raw reads on its own, using fastp at Q25 for trimming and MiXCR for clone calling, and kept in-frame beta chains. Rows are combined by CDR3 protein, so each entry shows the most common genes and DNA. TCRdb's processing, not the authors', yielded these V and J calls. This sample holds approximately 69,000 distinct CDR3 sequences; 10% to 12% were observed only once. The top ten clonotypes cover about 5.8% of the sample.

A remark on this clonotype: Its specific antigen is unknown. Per-base quality was not reported, and no clone a single base away is much larger than it.

The CDR3 starts with the cysteine, ends with the phenylalanine, and has 12 residues. The DNA shown is the 36-base CDR3, in frame from base 1. According to the germline V gene (reference sequence), CDR1 reads DFQATT and CDR2 reads SNEGSKA. V and J are truncated by 6 bases and 1 base respectively, leaving an intervening sequence of 9 bases. Recombination connected TRBV20-1 to TRBJ1-2; TRBD1 is a possible D gene, resting on 5 matching bases. The TCR was taken from an adult who was a healthcare worker with PCR-confirmed SARS-CoV-2 infection or an uninfected control (not recorded which). The specimen comprised whole blood, sampled at baseline. In nucleotides, the sequence is TGCAGTGCCGTGACAGTTAACTATGGCTACACCTTC. This sequence encodes CSAVTVNYGYTF.